Listed here is a single T cell receptor beta chain. Its antigen is not identified. The TCR alpha and TCR beta cDNA libraries, bearing sample barcodes and UMIs, were generated by 5'RACE using constant-segment primers. Using its own MiXCR run on the 5' RACE reads, TCRdb lists one record per CDR3 protein. The sample holds fewer than 400,000 distinct CDR3 sequences, roughly 15% seen once. These data come from a study of T-cell memory formation after mild COVID-19. Study results and limitations: While clones contracting from day 15 to 85 were balanced between CD4 and CD8, later expanders leaned CD4+. The pre-infection memory compartment contained some responding clones, suggesting cross-reactive memory joined.

The V and J ends lost 3 bases and 0 bases respectively, with 11 bases between them. Germline values: CDR1 LNHNV, CDR2 YYDKDF (reference sequence). CDR3 size: 15 residues. The sequence derives from a man aged 18 to 30 who had mild COVID-19 (a few samples of this study predate the infection). Cell type and time point are not known. The chain links TRBV15 to TRBJ2-5; D not resolved. Sequenced input: PBMCs or a T cell subset sorted from them (not recorded which). Here the CDR3 reads CATSRGGVNQETQYF. Here the CDR3 DNA reads TGTGCCACCAGCAGGGGTGGGGTAAACCAAGAGACCCAGTACTTC. Drawing the rest from reference TRBV15 and TRBJ2-5, the complete variable domain is DAMVIQNPRYQVTQFGKPVTLSCSQTLNHNVMYWYQQKSSQAPKLLFHYYDKDFNNEADTPDNFQSRRPNTSFCFLDIRSPGLGDTAMYLCATSRGGVNQETQYFGPGTRLLVL.